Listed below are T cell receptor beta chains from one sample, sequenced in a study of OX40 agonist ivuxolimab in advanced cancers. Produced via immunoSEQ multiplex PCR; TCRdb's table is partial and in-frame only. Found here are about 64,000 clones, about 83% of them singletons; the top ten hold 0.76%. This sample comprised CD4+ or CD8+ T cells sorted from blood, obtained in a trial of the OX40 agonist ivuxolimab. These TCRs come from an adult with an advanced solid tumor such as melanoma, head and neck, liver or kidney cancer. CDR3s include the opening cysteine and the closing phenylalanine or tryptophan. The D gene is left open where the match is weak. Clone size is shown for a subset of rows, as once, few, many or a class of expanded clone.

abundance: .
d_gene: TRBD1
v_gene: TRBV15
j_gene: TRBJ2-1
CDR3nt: TGTGCCACCAGCAGAGATGTAACAGGGGGTCGAACCTACAATGAGCAGTTCTTC
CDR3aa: CATSRDVTGGRTYNEQFF

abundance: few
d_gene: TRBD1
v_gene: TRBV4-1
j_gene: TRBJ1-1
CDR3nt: TGCGCCAGCAGCCAAGGTACAGGGGTCGGAGCTTTCTTT
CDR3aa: CASSQGTGVGAFF

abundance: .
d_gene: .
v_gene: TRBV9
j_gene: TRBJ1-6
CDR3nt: TGTGCCAGCAAACGGGACTTCGGCAATTCACCCCTCCACTTT
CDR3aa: CASKRDFGNSPLHF

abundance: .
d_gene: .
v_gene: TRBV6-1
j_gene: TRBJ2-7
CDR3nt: TGTGCCAGCATTTGGGACAATACCTACGAGCAGTACTTC
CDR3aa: CASIWDNTYEQYF

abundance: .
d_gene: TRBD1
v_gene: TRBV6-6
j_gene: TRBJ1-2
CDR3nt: TGTGCCAGCAGTTACTCTGACAGGGTCGGAGATGGCTACACCTTC
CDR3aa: CASSYSDRVGDGYTF

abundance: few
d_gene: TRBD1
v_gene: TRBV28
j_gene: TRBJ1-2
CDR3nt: TGTGCCAGCAGTTTATGGTTACAGGGGCACCGGGGGGGCTACACCTTC
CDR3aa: CASSLWLQGHRGGYTF

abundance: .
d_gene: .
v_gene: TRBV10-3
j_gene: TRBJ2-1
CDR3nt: TGTGCCATCACCGAAGCATTTAAGGACGGTGAGCAGTTCTTC
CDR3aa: CAITEAFKDGEQFF

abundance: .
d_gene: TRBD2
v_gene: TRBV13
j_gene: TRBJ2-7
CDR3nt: TGTGCCAGCAGCTCGGGGGAGGGGCTTCACTACGAGCAGTACTTC
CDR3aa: CASSSGEGLHYEQYF

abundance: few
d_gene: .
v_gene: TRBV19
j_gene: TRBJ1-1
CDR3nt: TGTGCCAGCCTCAGACGGGGGCTTACTGAAGCTTTCTTT
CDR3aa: CASLRRGLTEAFF

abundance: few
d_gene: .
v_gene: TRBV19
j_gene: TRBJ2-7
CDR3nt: TGTGCCAGTAGTGTGACGGACGGTTCCTACGAGCAGTACTTC
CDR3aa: CASSVTDGSYEQYF

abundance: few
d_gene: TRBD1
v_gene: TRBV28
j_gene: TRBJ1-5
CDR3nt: TGTGCCAGCAGGATAGACAGGGGGCCGAGGCAGCCCCAGCATTTT
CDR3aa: CASRIDRGPRQPQHF

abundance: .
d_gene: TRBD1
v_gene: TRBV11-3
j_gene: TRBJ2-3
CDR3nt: TGTGCCAGCAGCTTGACAGGGGAAATCACAGATACGCAGTATTTT
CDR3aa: CASSLTGEITDTQYF

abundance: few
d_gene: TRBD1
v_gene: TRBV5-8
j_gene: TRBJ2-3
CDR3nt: TGTGCCAGCAGCTCGCTGGGGACAGGGTGGAATACGCAGTATTTT
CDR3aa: CASSSLGTGWNTQYF

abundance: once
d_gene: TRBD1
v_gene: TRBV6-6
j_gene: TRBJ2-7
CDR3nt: TGTGCCAGCAGGAAGGACAGGGGGACCTACGAGCAGTACTTC
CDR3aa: CASRKDRGTYEQYF

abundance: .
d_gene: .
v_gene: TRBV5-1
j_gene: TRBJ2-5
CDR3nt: TGCGCCAGCAGCTTGGGACAGGCGCACCAAGAGACCCAGTACTTC
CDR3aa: CASSLGQAHQETQYF

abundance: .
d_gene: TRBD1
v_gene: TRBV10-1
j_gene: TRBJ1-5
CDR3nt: TGCGCCAGCAATCACTGGACAGGGGGCGTTCAGCCCCAGCATTTT
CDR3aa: CASNHWTGGVQPQHF

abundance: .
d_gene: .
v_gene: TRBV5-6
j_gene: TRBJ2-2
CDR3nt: TGTGCCAGCAGCTTGCATCTTGTCGGGGAGCTGTTTTTT
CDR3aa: CASSLHLVGELFF

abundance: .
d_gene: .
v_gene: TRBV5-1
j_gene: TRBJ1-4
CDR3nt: TGCGCCAGCAGGGCCGGGGCAACTAATGAAAAACTGTTTTTT
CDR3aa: CASRAGATNEKLFF

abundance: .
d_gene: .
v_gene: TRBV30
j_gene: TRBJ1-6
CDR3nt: TGTGCCTGGAGTGTACGGGGTCTTAATTCACCCCTCCACTTT
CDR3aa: CAWSVRGLNSPLHF

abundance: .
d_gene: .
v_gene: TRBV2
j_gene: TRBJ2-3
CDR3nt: TGTGCCAGCAGTGAATTATTAGGGGTGGCGCAGTATTTT
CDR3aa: CASSELLGVAQYF

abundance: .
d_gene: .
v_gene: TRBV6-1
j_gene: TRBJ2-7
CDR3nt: TGTGCCAGCAGTGAAGGGGGGGCTGTCCCGTACGAGCAGTACTTC
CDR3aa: CASSEGGAVPYEQYF

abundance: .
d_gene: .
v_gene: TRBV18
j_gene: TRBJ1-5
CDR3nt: TGTGCCAGCTCACCTTCGCGGGACACACCCCAGCATTTT
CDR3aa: CASSPSRDTPQHF

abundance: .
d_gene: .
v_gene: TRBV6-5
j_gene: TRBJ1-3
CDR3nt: TGTGCCAGCAGTTACTCAGGAAGCTCTGGAAACACCATATATTTT
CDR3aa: CASSYSGSSGNTIYF

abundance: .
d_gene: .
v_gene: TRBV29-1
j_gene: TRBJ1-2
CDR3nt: TGCAGCGCTAGCAGGGGCGACTATGGCTACACCTTC
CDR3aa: CSASRGDYGYTF